The clone carrying this T cell receptor beta chain was observed a single time. Seattle enrolled patients during active infection and tracked them longitudinally. The data originate from a study of blood T cell repertoires in COVID-19. Study overall: Both acute and convalescent COVID-19 samples were obtained from the United States, Italy and Spain. T cells, B-cell-depleted T cells, or PBMCs provided the cDNA or gDNA that served as material.

Original processing methods: Amplification from reference gene primers served as the basis for estimated nucleated cell counts. Assay used: immunoSEQ multiplex PCR; TCRdb lists only in-frame clones, some missing. The DNA was the basis for D and trimming; V, J and clone size are from that table. The data show 200,000 to 250,000 clones, more than 80% seen once. The origin of this receptor is a man younger than 40 with COVID-19, enrolled during active disease. The specimen sequenced was peripheral blood.

The CDR3 DNA is TGTGCCACCAGTGATTCGGACAGGGACGCCAATGAGCAGTTCTTC. Its protein product is CATSDSDRDANEQFF. This chain uses TRBV24-1 with TRBJ2-1; 8 bases are shared with TRBD1. Germline V lookup: CDR1 KGHDR, CDR2 SFDVKD. This CDR3 is 15 amino acids long. V gave up 2 bases and J gave up 6 bases; unmatched junction bases: 5.